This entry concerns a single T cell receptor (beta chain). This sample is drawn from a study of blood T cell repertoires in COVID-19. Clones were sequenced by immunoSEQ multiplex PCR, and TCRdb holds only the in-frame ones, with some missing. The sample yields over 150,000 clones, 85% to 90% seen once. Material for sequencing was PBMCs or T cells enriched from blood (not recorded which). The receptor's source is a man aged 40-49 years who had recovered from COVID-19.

CDR3 DNA sequence: TGTGCCAGCCGAGGACAGGGCAACGAGCAGTACTTC. Translated, it gives CASRGQGNEQYF. V is TRBV5-6 and J is TRBJ2-7; TRBD1 aligns across 8 bases. The J segment lost 5 bases and the V segment lost 7 bases, leaving 5 bases of the junction unmatched. Germline values: CDR1 SGHDT, CDR2 YYEEEE. The CDR3 is made up of 12 amino acids.